This entry lists 11 T cell receptor beta chains sequenced from one sample in a study of cytomegalovirus exposure and HLA in healthy donors. Sequencing used immunoSEQ multiplex PCR; TCRdb keeps in-frame clones, though not all of them. The sample holds 150,000 to 200,000 clones; roughly 82% are singletons and the top ten take over 10%. Sequenced material: PBMCs. These receptors all come from a woman aged 25 to 39 in good health and CMV-seropositive.

This clone came up a few times. The chain couples TRBV19 to TRBJ1-5, with TRBD1 matching 7 bases. This CDR3 region has 13 residues. With 4 bases clipped from V and 4 bases from J, the junction kept 1 base outside the gene matches. CDR1 is LNHDA, CDR2 SQIVND, per germline (reference sequence). CDR3 DNA: TGTGCCAGTAGTAAGGACAGGAATCAGCCCCAGCATTTT. Encoded protein: CASSKDRNQPQHF.

The V gene is TRBV6-1, the J gene TRBJ1-2; D gene unclear. Deletions cut 2 bases from V and 8 bases from J, with 6 bases between. This CDR3 is 11 amino acids long. Germline values: CDR1 MNHNS, CDR2 SASEGT. DNA for the CDR3: TGTGCCAGCAGTGAACTGGGCGGCTACACCTTC. Translation gives CASSELGGYTF.

The rearrangement links TRBV19 to TRBJ1-1; D call uncertain. Trimming stripped 4 bases from V and 5 bases from J, with 20 bases between. The CDR3 runs 16 residues. In germline, CDR1 is LNHDA, CDR2 SQIVND (reference sequence). CDR3 sequence reads: CASSKLATAGRTEAFF. CDR3 coding DNA: TGTGCCAGTAGTAAATTGGCTACGGCGGGGAGAACTGAAGCTTTCTTT.

This chain connects TRBV7-9 to TRBJ1-1, with D possibly TRBD1 on 6 matching bases. Germline V lookup: CDR1 SEHNR, CDR2 FQNEAQ (reference sequence). The V and J ends lost 3 bases and 6 bases respectively, with 11 bases between them. The CDR3 consists of 13 residues. This CDR3 reads CASSFQGSSEAFF. Written as DNA, the CDR3 is TGTGCCAGCAGCTTTCAGGGGAGTTCTGAAGCTTTCTTT. The entire variable domain, with the rest obtained from reference TRBV7-9 and TRBJ1-1, is as follows: DTGVSQNPRHKITKRGQNVTFRCDPISEHNRLYWYRQTLGQGPEFLTYFQNEAQLEKSRLLSDRFSAERPKGSFSTLEIQRTEQGDSAMYLCASSFQGSSEAFFGQGTRLTVV.

The rearrangement links TRBV27 to TRBJ1-5; D uncertain. This CDR3 has 14 amino acids. The germline V gene encodes CDR1 MNHEY and CDR2 SMNVEV (reference sequence). V was cut by 3 bases and J by 2 bases, with 8 bases left in between. CDR3 DNA: TGTGCCAGCAGTTTCTCCGGAGGCAATCAGCCCCAGCATTTT. Amino acids: CASSFSGGNQPQHF.

J is TRBJ2-3 and V is TRBV27; 11 bases are shared with TRBD1. CDR1 is MNHEY, CDR2 SMNVEV, per germline (reference sequence). The ends lost 6 bases at V and 3 bases at J; junction bases unmatched: 8. The CDR3 spans 16 residues. The CDR3 sequence: CASRPSGTGGTDTQYF. DNA for the CDR3: TGTGCCAGCAGACCCTCCGGGACAGGGGGGACAGATACGCAGTATTTT.

V gene TRBV2 combines with J gene TRBJ1-5; 7 bases are shared with TRBD1. With 7 bases clipped from V and 2 bases from J, the junction kept 5 bases outside the gene matches. The CDR3 runs to 14 residues. Per germline, CDR1 SNHLY and CDR2 FYNNEI. The CDR3 coding sequence is TGTGCCAGCACAGGGACAGCGGGCAATCAGCCCCAGCATTTT. It translates to CASTGTAGNQPQHF.

The rearrangement uses TRBV2 and TRBJ2-5; a possible D gene is TRBD1 (6 bases). V lost 8 bases and J 5 bases, leaving 21 bases between the germline ends. The germline CDR1 and CDR2 sequences are SNHLY and FYNNEI. The CDR3 totals 15 residues. In DNA form, the CDR3 reads TGTGCCAGCCTCCTGCAGGGGCCAGGTGGCGAGACCCAGTACTTC. As protein: CASLLQGPGGETQYF. The variable domain in full, with the rest retrieved from reference TRBV2 and TRBJ2-5, is EPEVTQTPSHQVTQMGQEVILRCVPISNHLYFYWYRQILGQKVEFLVSFYNNEISEKSEIFDDQFSVERPDGSNFTLKIRSTKLEDSAMYFCASLLQGPGGETQYFGPGTRLLVL.

V and J are TRBV27 and TRBJ2-1; D ambiguous. This CDR3 region has 14 residues. Trimming stripped 3 bases from V and 8 bases from J, with 14 bases between. The germline gives CDR1 MNHEY, CDR2 SMNVEV (reference sequence). The CDR3 region is CASSFEAARHEQFF. The CDR3 coding sequence is TGTGCCAGCAGTTTCGAAGCAGCCAGGCATGAGCAGTTCTTC.

The chain recombines TRBV30 with TRBJ1-1; D is undetermined. Trimming shortened V by 2 bases and J by 11 bases, and 15 bases separated the two germline ends. Germline V gene lookup returns CDR1 GTSNPN and CDR2 SVGIG (reference sequence). This CDR3 has 12 residues. The CDR3 sequence is CAWSQIRGAAFF. The CDR3 bases are TGTGCCTGGAGTCAGATCCGGGGTGCGGCTTTCTTT.

The chain uses TRBV30 and TRBJ1-1; 10 nucleotides agree with TRBD1. Looked up from germline, CDR1 is GTSNPN and CDR2 is SVGIG (reference sequence). V was clipped by 1 base and J by 10 bases; unmatched bases: 3. The CDR3 is made up of 12 amino acids. The CDR3 DNA is TGTGCCTGGAGTGCCGGGACAGGGGTAGCTTTCTTT. It codes for CAWSAGTGVAFF.